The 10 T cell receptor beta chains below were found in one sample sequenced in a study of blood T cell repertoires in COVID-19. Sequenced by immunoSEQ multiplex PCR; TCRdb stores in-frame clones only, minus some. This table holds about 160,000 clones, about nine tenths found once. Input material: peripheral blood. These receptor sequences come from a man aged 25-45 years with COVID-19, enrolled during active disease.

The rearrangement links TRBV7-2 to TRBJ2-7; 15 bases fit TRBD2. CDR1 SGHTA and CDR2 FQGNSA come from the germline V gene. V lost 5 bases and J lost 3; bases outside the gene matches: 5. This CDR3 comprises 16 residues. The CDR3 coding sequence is TGTGCCAGCAGCGGGGGACTAGCGGGAGGAGGCTACGAGCAGTACTTC. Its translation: CASSGGLAGGGYEQYF. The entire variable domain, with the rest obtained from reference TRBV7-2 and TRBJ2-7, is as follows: GAGVSQSPSNKVTEKGKDVELRCDPISGHTALYWYRQSLGQGLEFLIYFQGNSAPDKSGLPSDRFSAERTGGSVSTLTIQRTQQEDSAVYLCASSGGLAGGGYEQYFGPGTRLTVT.

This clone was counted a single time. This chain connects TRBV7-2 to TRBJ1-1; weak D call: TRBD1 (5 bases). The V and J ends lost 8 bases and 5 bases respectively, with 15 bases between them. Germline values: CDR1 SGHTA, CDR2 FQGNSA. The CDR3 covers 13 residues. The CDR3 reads CASGRDFGTEAFF. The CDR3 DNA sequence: TGTGCCAGCGGCCGGGACTTTGGGACTGAAGCTTTCTTT. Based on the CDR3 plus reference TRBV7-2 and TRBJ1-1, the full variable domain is GAGVSQSPSNKVTEKGKDVELRCDPISGHTALYWYRQSLGQGLEFLIYFQGNSAPDKSGLPSDRFSAERTGGSVSTLTIQRTQQEDSAVYLCASGRDFGTEAFFGQGTRLTVV.

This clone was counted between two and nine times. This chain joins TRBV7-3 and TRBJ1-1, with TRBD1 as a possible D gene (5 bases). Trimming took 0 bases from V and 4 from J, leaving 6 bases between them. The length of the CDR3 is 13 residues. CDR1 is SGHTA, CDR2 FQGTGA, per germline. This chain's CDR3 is CASSLTGGTEAFF. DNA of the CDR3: TGTGCCAGCAGCTTAACGGGGGGCACTGAAGCTTTCTTT.

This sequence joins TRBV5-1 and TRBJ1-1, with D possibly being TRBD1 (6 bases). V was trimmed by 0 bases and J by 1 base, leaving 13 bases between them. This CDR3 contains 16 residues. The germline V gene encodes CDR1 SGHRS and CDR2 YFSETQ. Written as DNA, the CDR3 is TGCGCCAGCAGCTTGGAGGGCAGGGGAACGAACACTGAAGCTTTCTTT. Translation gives CASSLEGRGTNTEAFF.

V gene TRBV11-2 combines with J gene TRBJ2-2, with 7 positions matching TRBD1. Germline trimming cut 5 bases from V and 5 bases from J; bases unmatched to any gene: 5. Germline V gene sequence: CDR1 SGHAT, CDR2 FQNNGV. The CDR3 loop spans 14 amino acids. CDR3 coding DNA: TGTGCCAGCAGCAACACAGGGGTAACCGGGGAGCTGTTTTTT. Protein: CASSNTGVTGELFF.

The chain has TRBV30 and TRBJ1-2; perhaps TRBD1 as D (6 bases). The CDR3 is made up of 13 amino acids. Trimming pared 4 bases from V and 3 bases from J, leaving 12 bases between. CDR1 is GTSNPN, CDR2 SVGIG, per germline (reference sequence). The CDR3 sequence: CAWKGGGDYGYTF. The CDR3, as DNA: TGTGCCTGGAAGGGGGGGGGAGACTATGGCTACACCTTC.

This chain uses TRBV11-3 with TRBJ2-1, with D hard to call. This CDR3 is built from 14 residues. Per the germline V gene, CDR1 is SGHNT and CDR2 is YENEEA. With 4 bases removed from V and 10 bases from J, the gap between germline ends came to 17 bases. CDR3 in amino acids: CASSSSLVAWEQFF. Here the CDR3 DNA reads TGTGCCAGCAGCTCCAGTCTTGTGGCCTGGGAGCAGTTCTTC.

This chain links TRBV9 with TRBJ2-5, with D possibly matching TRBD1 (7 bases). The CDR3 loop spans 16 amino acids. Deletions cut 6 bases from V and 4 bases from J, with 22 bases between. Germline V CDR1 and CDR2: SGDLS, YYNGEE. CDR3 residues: CASNLRGAGHGETQYF. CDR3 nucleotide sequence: TGTGCCAGCAACCTCAGGGGGGCAGGGCATGGAGAGACCCAGTACTTC.

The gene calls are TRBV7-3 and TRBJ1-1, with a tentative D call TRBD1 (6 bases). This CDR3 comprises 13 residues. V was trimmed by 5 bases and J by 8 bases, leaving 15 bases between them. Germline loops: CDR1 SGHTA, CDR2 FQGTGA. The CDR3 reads CASSPDSLIEAFF. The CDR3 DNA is TGTGCCAGCAGCCCGGACAGTTTGATCGAAGCTTTCTTT.

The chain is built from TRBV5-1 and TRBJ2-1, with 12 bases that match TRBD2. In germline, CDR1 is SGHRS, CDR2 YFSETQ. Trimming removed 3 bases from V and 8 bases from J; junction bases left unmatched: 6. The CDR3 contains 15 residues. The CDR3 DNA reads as TGCGCCAGCAGCTCTAGCGGGAGGGCCGTCGATGAGCAGTTCTTC. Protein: CASSSSGRAVDEQFF.